This record looks at one T cell receptor (beta chain) sequence and its context. Clones were sequenced by immunoSEQ multiplex PCR, and TCRdb holds only the in-frame ones, with some missing. This sample has about 60,000 clones, with roughly three quarters found just once. This record comes from a study of blood T cell repertoires in COVID-19. The CDR3 has 14 residues. V was pared by 7 bases and J by 4 bases, with 14 bases between. Germline CDR1 SGHDN, CDR2 FVKESK. Sequenced sample: peripheral blood. The receptor was derived from a woman aged 70-85 years with acute or convalescent COVID-19. The chain employs TRBV14 and TRBJ1-3, with D uncertain. The CDR3 DNA follows: TGTGCCAGCACCCCCACTTTCTCCGGAAACACCATATATTTT. Translated, it gives CASTPTFSGNTIYF.